The clone carrying this T cell receptor (beta chain) was seen just once. Assay: immunoSEQ multiplex PCR; the TCRdb copy retains only in-frame clones and omits some. The sample holds about 95,000 clones, around 87% seen once. This sample is drawn from a study of PD-L1 blockade in urothelial cancer. The sample's time point: pretreatment peripheral blood. The germline V gene has CDR1 MDHEN and CDR2 SYDVKM. The V end lost 4 bases, the J end lost 5 bases, and 16 bases lay between the germline ends. The CDR3 runs to 15 residues. The starting material was PBMCs, obtained around atezolizumab (anti-PD-L1) treatment. The source is a man aged 55 to 69 with urothelial cancer. This chain links TRBV28 with TRBJ2-3; D perhaps matches TRBD2 (7 bases). Here the CDR3 reads CASSWSGGRQDTQYF. DNA for the CDR3: TGTGCCAGCAGTTGGTCGGGGGGCCGTCAAGATACGCAGTATTTT.